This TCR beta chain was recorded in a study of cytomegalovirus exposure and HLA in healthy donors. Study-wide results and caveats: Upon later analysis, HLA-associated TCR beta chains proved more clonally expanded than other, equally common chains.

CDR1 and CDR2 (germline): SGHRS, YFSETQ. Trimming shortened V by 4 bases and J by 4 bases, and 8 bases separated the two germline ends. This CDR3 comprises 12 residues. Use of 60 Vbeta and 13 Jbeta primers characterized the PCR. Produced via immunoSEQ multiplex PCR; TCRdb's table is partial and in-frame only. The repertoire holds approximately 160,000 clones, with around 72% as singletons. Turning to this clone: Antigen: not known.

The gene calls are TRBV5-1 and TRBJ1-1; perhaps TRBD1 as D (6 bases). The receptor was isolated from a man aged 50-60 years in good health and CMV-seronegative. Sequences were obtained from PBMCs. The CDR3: CASSNRVTEAFF. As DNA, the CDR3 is TGCGCCAGCAGCAACAGGGTCACTGAAGCTTTCTTT.